These 13 T cell receptor beta chains were sequenced from one sample in a study of blood T cell repertoires in COVID-19. Clones were read by immunoSEQ multiplex PCR, and TCRdb kept only the in-frame ones, dropping some. Here the sample spans fewer than 85,000 clones, 88% being singletons. Specimen: peripheral blood. Receptors originate from a man aged 50 or older with active COVID-19.

V and J are TRBV7-8 and TRBJ1-6, with TRBD1 matching 7 bases. After removal of 1 base from V and 9 bases from J, the junction contained 9 bases not matched to a gene. The CDR3 loop spans 16 amino acids. CDR1 and CDR2 (germline): SGHVS, FQNEAQ. CDR3 region: CASSLGQGLGGSPLHF. CDR3 sequence (DNA): TGTGCCAGCAGCTTAGGACAGGGACTGGGAGGTTCACCCCTCCACTTT. The entire variable domain, with the rest obtained from reference TRBV7-8 and TRBJ1-6, is as follows: GAGVSQSPRYKVAKRGQDVALRCDPISGHVSLFWYQQALGQGPEFLTYFQNEAQLDKSGLPSDRFFAERPEGSVSTLKIQRTQQEDSAVYLCASSLGQGLGGSPLHFGNGTRLTVT.

The rearrangement links TRBV9 to TRBJ2-7; D remains unclear. The V end lost 3 bases, the J end lost 2 bases, and 21 bases lay between the germline ends. In germline, CDR1 is SGDLS, CDR2 YYNGEE. This CDR3 spans 17 amino acids. This chain's CDR3 is CASSAGNQVHNTYEQYF. CDR3 bases: TGTGCCAGCAGCGCCGGCAACCAGGTCCACAATACCTACGAGCAGTACTTC.

The rearrangement links TRBV30 to TRBJ1-2; possibly TRBD1 for D (6 bases). The V end was cut by 0 bases, the J end by 8 bases, with 13 bases between. This CDR3 contains 13 residues. Germline V gene data show CDR1 as GTSNPN and CDR2 as SVGIG (reference sequence). The CDR3 bases are TGTGCCTGGAGTGTATCAGGGGTGAGAGGCTACACCTTC. This gives the protein CAWSVSGVRGYTF.

The chain employs TRBV7-9 and TRBJ2-5, with a tentative D call TRBD1 (6 bases). The CDR3 sequence is 17 residues long. V lost 2 bases and J 7 bases, leaving 23 bases between the germline ends. Germline V gene sequence: CDR1 SEHNR, CDR2 FQNEAQ (reference sequence). The chain's CDR3 is CASSLMDAEQGVGTQYF. The CDR3 DNA is TGTGCCAGCAGCTTAATGGATGCTGAACAGGGTGTAGGGACCCAGTACTTC.

This clone was picked up one time. The rearrangement links TRBV19 to TRBJ2-1, with no clear D. Trimming removed 5 bases at V and 0 bases at J, with 8 bases between. The CDR3 has 14 residues. Germline V gives CDR1 LNHDA, CDR2 SQIVND (reference sequence). CDR3 DNA: TGTGCCAGTAGTTACAGTAGCTCCTACAATGAGCAGTTCTTC. It encodes CASSYSSSYNEQFF. Based on the CDR3 plus reference TRBV19 and TRBJ2-1, the full variable domain is DGGITQSPKYLFRKEGQNVTLSCEQNLNHDAMYWYRQDPGQGLRLIYYSQIVNDFQKGDIAEGYSVSREKKESFPLTVTSAQKNPTAFYLCASSYSSSYNEQFFGPGTRLTVL.

The chain employs TRBV11-2 and TRBJ2-5, with D maybe TRBD1 (6 bases). Trimming pared 1 base from V and 5 bases from J, leaving 14 bases between. This CDR3 has 15 residues. In germline, CDR1 is SGHAT, CDR2 FQNNGV. The CDR3 is CASSLASGVRETQYF. CDR3 DNA sequence: TGTGCCAGCAGCTTAGCGTCAGGGGTTCGGGAGACCCAGTACTTC.

The chain is built from TRBV30 and TRBJ1-6, with TRBD1 as a possible D gene (6 bases). The CDR3 sequence is 17 residues long. The V gene lost 4 bases and the J gene lost 5 bases, with 21 bases spanning the gap. The germline V gene has CDR1 GTSNPN and CDR2 SVGIG (reference sequence). CDR3 sequence reads: CAWKPGGRPFDNSPLHF. The CDR3 DNA reads TGTGCCTGGAAACCGGGGGGCAGGCCCTTCGATAATTCACCCCTCCACTTT.

This chain links TRBV6-6 with TRBJ1-2; 7 nucleotides agree with TRBD1. CDR3 size: 15 residues. The ends lost 6 bases at V and 2 bases at J; junction bases unmatched: 9. Germline V lookup: CDR1 MNHNY, CDR2 SVGAGI (reference sequence). The CDR3: CASSTTGRFNYGYTF. In nucleotides, the CDR3 is TGTGCCAGCAGCACGACAGGGAGGTTCAACTATGGCTACACCTTC.

CDR3 bases: TGTGCCAGTAGTGTGGGACAGGGAGGATCCTATGGCTACACCTTC. Translation gives CASSVGQGGSYGYTF. V and J are TRBV19 and TRBJ1-2; 9 nucleotides align to TRBD1. This CDR3 has 15 residues. V dropped 5 bases and J dropped 4; count of bases not matched to a gene: 8. Per germline, CDR1 LNHDA and CDR2 SQIVND (reference sequence).

The V call is TRBV5-3, the J call TRBJ2-7, with 8 positions matching TRBD2. TRBV5-3 is reported as an ORF; its role is uncertain. The CDR3 runs 13 residues. Trimming took 4 bases from V and 3 from J; bases not matched to a gene: 3. The DNA of the CDR3 is TGTGCCAGAAGCCGGGGACTAGGCTACGAGCAGTACTTC. Translation: CARSRGLGYEQYF.

Details on this clone: Other nucleotide sequences from this sample produce the same CDR3. The V gene is TRBV6-5, the J gene TRBJ1-5; 7 bases match TRBD1. The junction had 5 bases not matched to a gene; V was cut back by 0 bases and J by 6 bases. Germline V lookup: CDR1 MNHEY, CDR2 SVGAGI. This CDR3 spans 15 amino acids. The CDR3 bases are TGTGCCAGCAGTTACTCGGTAGGGGGCGGTCAGCCCCAGCATTTT. This gives the protein CASSYSVGGGQPQHF.

The chain links TRBV9 to TRBJ1-1; D not resolved. Deletions cut 3 bases from V and 4 bases from J, with 16 bases between. Germline assignment: CDR1 SGDLS and CDR2 YYNGEE. This CDR3 has 15 residues. CDR3 bases: TGTGCCAGCAGCGCGCTAAACGGAGGAGGCACTGAAGCTTTCTTT. This encodes CASSALNGGGTEAFF.

This rearrangement joins TRBV6-5 to TRBJ1-1; 7 bases are shared with TRBD1. CDR1 MNHEY and CDR2 SVGAGI come from the germline V gene. This CDR3 has 12 residues. V lost 5 bases to trimming and J lost 7 bases; unmatched junction nucleotides: 4. The DNA of the CDR3 is TGTGCCAGCAGTCCGACAGGGAATGAAGCTTTCTTT. This sequence encodes CASSPTGNEAFF.